This T cell receptor beta chain was sequenced during a study of radiotherapy plus CTLA-4 blockade in lung cancer. Data came from immunoSEQ multiplex PCR; TCRdb stores just in-frame clones and leaves some out. The sample yields 45,000 or so clones, roughly 76% seen once. V was pared by 5 bases and J by 3 bases, with 14 bases between. CDR1 LNHDA and CDR2 SQIVND come from the germline V gene (reference sequence). The CDR3 runs to 15 residues. This TCR derives from a human donor with non-small cell lung cancer who had stable disease on radiotherapy plus ipilimumab. The material was peripheral blood, obtained from a patient treated with radiotherapy plus ipilimumab. J is TRBJ1-5 and V is TRBV19; perhaps TRBD1 as D (5 bases). The CDR3 reads CASSFRDAHNQPQHF. The CDR3 DNA sequence: TGTGCCAGTAGTTTCCGGGACGCACACAATCAGCCCCAGCATTTT.